The 15 T cell receptor beta chains below were found in one sample sequenced in a study of blood T cells in healthy people across ages. Then a second PCR, running roughly 7 to 11 cycles, was carried out with a sample-barcoded 5' primer and a J-beta primer mix. Each CDR3 protein gets one entry after TCRdb re-called the 5' RACE reads with MiXCR. The table includes more than 1,000,000 distinct CDR3 sequences, approximately 25% detected once. A further study also used this sample, focusing on T cells of mothers and their children.

The specimen sequenced was blood. The source of these receptors is a girl aged 2 to 10 in good health.

The chain couples TRBV12-3 or TRBV12-4 to TRBJ2-1; TRBD2 matches at 13 bases. The length of the CDR3 is 17 residues. V was clipped by 4 bases and J by 7 bases; unmatched bases: 10. The CDR3 bases are TGTGCCAGCAGTTCCCGGACTAGCGGGAGAGAAAGTAATGAGCAGTTCTTC. Translation: CASSSRTSGRESNEQFF.

This clonotype was seen more than once but under ten times. The rearrangement uses TRBV7-8 and TRBJ1-4; 7 nucleotides agree with TRBD1. CDR3 size: 16 residues. The V gene end was trimmed by 4 bases and the J gene end by 7 bases; junction bases not matched to a gene: 12. The germline gives CDR1 SGHVS, CDR2 FQNEAQ. As DNA, the CDR3 is TGTGCCAGCAGCTCGGGCAGACAGGGATTTTTTGAAAAACTGTTTTTT. Translated: CASSSGRQGFFEKLFF.

This chain joins TRBV11-2 and TRBJ1-1; TRBD1 is a possible D gene (5 bases). The CDR3 sequence is 14 residues long. The V end was cut by 5 bases, the J end by 3 bases, with 13 bases between. Per the germline V gene, CDR1 is SGHAT and CDR2 is FQNNGV. The CDR3 is CASSREGKYTEAFF. In DNA, the CDR3 is TGTGCCAGCAGCCGAGAGGGGAAGTACACTGAAGCTTTCTTT.

This clonotype came up a few times. This CDR3 reads CASSLLYTSLLAETQYF. CDR3 DNA: TGTGCCAGCAGCTTATTGTATACTAGTCTCTTGGCGGAGACCCAGTACTTC. This sequence joins TRBV7-8 and TRBJ2-5; TRBD2 is a possible D gene (5 bases). Trimming took off 2 bases at V and 5 bases at J, with 21 bases between the two ends. The CDR3 contains 17 residues. Germline V CDR1 and CDR2: SGHVS, FQNEAQ.

This clonotype was recorded a few times. V and J are TRBV4-1 and TRBJ1-2; 9 bases line up with TRBD1. V lost 3 bases to trimming and J lost 8 bases; unmatched junction nucleotides: 7. The V gene's germline CDR1 is MGHRA and CDR2 YSYEKL. The CDR3 runs to 14 residues. The CDR3 here is CASSHPGQGGGYTF. The CDR3 DNA reads TGCGCCAGCAGCCATCCGGGACAGGGTGGGGGCTACACCTTC.

A word on this clonotype: One junction end disagrees with the germline gene, perhaps due to a read error. The chain is built from TRBV7-7 and TRBJ2-1; 8 bases fit TRBD1. The CDR3 spans 17 residues. Per germline, CDR1 SSHAT and CDR2 FNYEAQ (reference sequence). The CDR3 coding sequence is TGTGCTAGCAGCTTAACTCCGGGACAGGAGATATACAATGAGCAGTTCTTC. It codes for CASSLTPGQEIYNEQFF. Complete variable domain (other parts from reference TRBV7-7 and TRBJ2-1): GAGVSQSPRYKVTKRGQDVTLRCDPISSHATLYWYQQALGQGPEFLTYFNYEAQPDKSGLPSDRFSAERPEGSISTLTIQRTEQRDSAMYRCASSLTPGQEIYNEQFFGPGTRLTVL.

The chain has TRBV6-2 or TRBV6-3 and TRBJ1-4; the D is unclear. V lost 4 bases to trimming and J lost 4 bases, with 16 bases between them. Germline values: CDR1 MNHEY, CDR2 SVGEGT. This CDR3 has 16 amino acids. DNA of the CDR3: TGTGCCAGCAGTTTCGGACCTTCCCGGGTTAATGAAAAACTGTTTTTT. Its protein is CASSFGPSRVNEKLFF.

The chain links TRBV6-6 to TRBJ2-3, with D unresolved. CDR3 size: 14 residues. V dropped 3 bases and J dropped 0 bases, with 7 bases sitting between them. Germline assignment: CDR1 MNHNY and CDR2 SVGAGI (reference sequence). CDR3 DNA sequence: TGTGCCAGCAGTTATAGAGCTAGCACAGATACGCAGTATTTT. Protein product: CASSYRASTDTQYF.

Concerning this clonotype: It is likely a read error: a sequence one base away is far more abundant. The chain recombines TRBV12-3 or TRBV12-4 with TRBJ2-3; D ambiguous. Trimming took off 3 bases at V and 5 bases at J, with 9 bases between the two ends. The CDR3 loop spans 13 amino acids. Here the CDR3 reads CASSLVGIDTQYF. CDR3 in DNA: TGTGCCAGCAGTTTGGTTGGCATAGATACGCAGTATTTT.

V usage is TRBV7-9 and J usage is TRBJ2-7; D not resolved. Trimming shortened V by 5 bases and J by 2 bases, and 19 bases separated the two germline ends. This CDR3 has 16 amino acids. Per germline, CDR1 SEHNR and CDR2 FQNEAQ (reference sequence). The CDR3 DNA is TGTGCCAGCAGCGATTCAGGTCCGACAAACCCCTACGAGCAGTACTTC. Encoded protein: CASSDSGPTNPYEQYF.

Worth noting for this clonotype: The junction departs from the called germline gene at one end, perhaps through a read error. The V and J genes are TRBV29-1 and TRBJ2-1; tentatively, D is TRBD1 or TRBD2 (6 bases each). The CDR3 runs 8 residues. Per germline, CDR1 SQVTM and CDR2 ANQGSEA. CDR3: CSVEGGGF. The CDR3 DNA sequence: TGCAGCGTTGAGGGGGGCGGCTTC.

The V and J genes are TRBV7-2 and TRBJ2-2; D not resolved. The CDR3 consists of 15 residues. V was shortened by 3 bases and J by 2 bases, with 10 bases between the two germline ends. Germline assignment: CDR1 SGHTA and CDR2 FQGNSA. This CDR3 reads CASSFALLNTGELFF. The DNA for the CDR3 is TGTGCCAGCAGCTTTGCACTACTTAACACCGGGGAGCTGTTTTTT.

J is TRBJ2-7 and V is TRBV15; maybe TRBD1 (8 bases). CDR1 LNHNV and CDR2 YYDKDF come from the germline V gene (reference sequence). V lost 0 bases and J lost 6, with 18 bases in between. There are 16 residues in the CDR3. The DNA of the CDR3 is TGTGCCACCAGCAGAGAGGGGGGGACAGGAAACTGCGAGCAGTACTTC. Protein product: CATSREGGTGNCEQYF.

This chain connects TRBV7-9 to TRBJ1-6; D unresolved. Germline V lookup: CDR1 SEHNR, CDR2 FQNEAQ (reference sequence). The CDR3 has 16 amino acids. Trimming took 5 bases from V and 0 from J, leaving 11 bases between them. The chain's CDR3 is CASSRAGSSYNSPLHF. As DNA, the CDR3 is TGTGCCAGCAGCCGGGCCGGTAGCTCCTATAATTCACCCCTCCACTTT.

Only a few counts were recorded for this clonotype. Relative to the germline gene, one junction end is altered; a read error may explain this. The chain links TRBV7-2 to TRBJ2-7, with D maybe TRBD1 (5 bases). This CDR3 comprises 13 residues. Germline lookup yields CDR1 SGHTA and CDR2 FQGNSA. The CDR3 loop is CASSEGVRAPADF. As DNA, the CDR3 is TGTGCCAGCAGCGAAGGGGTCAGGGCCCCGGCGGACTTC.